This record concerns one T cell receptor beta chain sequence. Its specificity is unknown. The CDR3 runs to 12 residues. Germline CDR1 is ENHRY and CDR2 is SYGVKD. The data derive from a study of T cells in severe cutaneous drug reactions. Whole-study context: RegiSCAR criteria gave all enrolled patients a probable or definite SJS/TEN or DRESS diagnosis.

Bulk and single-cell libraries used iRepertoire multiplex PCR with TCR subtype-specific primers. Primers for V, D and J regions amplified bulk TCR beta libraries. TCRdb re-analyzed the multiplex PCR reads; it lists each CDR3 protein once, without DNA. The table gives 5,000 to 7,500 distinct CDR3 sequences; the top ten clones make up around 31% of it. General study findings and limits: Tolerant-control and healthy-donor PBMC lacked or rarely had the public CDR3 found in blisters. Blister cells averaged approximately 33% and PBMC approximately 5% TRBV12-4 in carbamazepine-induced Stevens-Johnson syndrome or toxic epidermal necrolysis patients.

The patients sequenced had a carbamazepine-induced Stevens-Johnson syndrome or toxic epidermal necrolysis reaction. The genes are TRBV10-3 and TRBJ1-6; the TRBD1 assignment by TCRdb is unverifiable without DNA. The source of this sequence is a human donor with toxic epidermal necrolysis, a severe cutaneous drug reaction. Sequencing used cells from a skin blister. The CDR3 region is CAISQGRAPLHF.